A single sample gave rise to the 27 T cell receptor beta chains below, sequenced in a study of OX40 agonist ivuxolimab in advanced cancers. The table came from immunoSEQ multiplex PCR; TCRdb's copy has only in-frame clones and leaves some out. The sample contains 66,000 or so clones, about 90% of which appear only once. The source was CD4+ or CD8+ T cells sorted from blood, collected in a trial of the OX40 agonist ivuxolimab. The source is an adult with an advanced solid tumor such as melanoma, head and neck, liver or kidney cancer.

The rearrangement uses TRBV28 and TRBJ1-1; D is unclear. Trimming pared 3 bases from V and 1 base from J, leaving 3 bases between. Germline CDR1 is MDHEN and CDR2 is SYDVKM. The CDR3 is made up of 12 amino acids. DNA of the CDR3: TGTGCCAGCAGTTTCGCGAACACTGAAGCTTTCTTT. It encodes CASSFANTEAFF.

The chain has TRBV30 and TRBJ2-2; possible D gene TRBD2, 7 bases. V gave up 7 bases and J gave up 6 bases, with 12 bases separating them. Germline CDR1 reads GTSNPN; CDR2 reads SVGIG (reference sequence). CDR3 size: 12 residues. The chain's CDR3 is CALGGGAGELFF. The CDR3 region has the DNA TGTGCCTTAGGGGGGGGCGCCGGGGAGCTGTTTTTT.

The rearrangement links TRBV28 to TRBJ2-3, with D perhaps matching TRBD1 (6 bases). This CDR3 is built from 15 residues. Trimming left V 6 bases short and J 6 bases short, with 19 bases between. In germline, CDR1 is MDHEN, CDR2 SYDVKM. The CDR3 sequence is CASSPGVIPYDTQYF. In DNA form, the CDR3 reads TGTGCCAGCAGCCCAGGGGTGATACCTTACGATACGCAGTATTTT.

The chain is built from TRBV7-9 and TRBJ1-6; 11 bases match TRBD1. The junction had 17 bases not matched to a gene; V was cut back by 5 bases and J by 14 bases. Germline V gene data show CDR1 as SEHNR and CDR2 as FQNEAQ (reference sequence). The CDR3 is 17 amino acids. CDR3 nucleotides: TGTGCCAGCAGCAATTACCGGGACAGGGGGGGAGGTGGGTCCCTCCACTTT. It translates to CASSNYRDRGGGGSLHF.

The chain links TRBV10-3 to TRBJ1-6; 10 nucleotides agree with TRBD1. Unmatched junction bases numbered 9, after V lost 3 bases and J lost 13 bases. The CDR3 is made up of 15 amino acids. Germline V gives CDR1 ENHRY, CDR2 SYGVKD. CDR3 DNA sequence: TGTGCCATCAGTGACAAGGGACAGGGGAGAGTTCCCCTCCACTTT. Translation: CAISDKGQGRVPLHF.

The V gene is TRBV13, the J gene TRBJ2-7; weak D call: TRBD1 (5 bases). Germline V lookup: CDR1 PRHDT, CDR2 FYEKMQ (reference sequence). The CDR3 covers 19 residues. V shed 8 bases and J shed 5 bases, with 34 bases lying between them. CDR3 bases: TGTGCCAGCGCCATCCAGACCAGGGTAGGAGAGGTCCTAATGCACGAGCAGTACGTC. This sequence encodes CASAIQTRVGEVLMHEQYV.

This clone is labeled as medium-sized. This chain uses TRBV30 with TRBJ1-1; a weak D match, TRBD1 (5 bases). CDR3 length: 14 residues. Trimming pared 1 base from V and 6 bases from J, leaving 15 bases between. Germline loops: CDR1 GTSNPN, CDR2 SVGIG (reference sequence). The CDR3 region has the DNA TGTGCCTGGAGTGATCCGGGACTTTATGCTGAAGCTTTCTTT. Protein sequence: CAWSDPGLYAEAFF. Full variable domain (missing parts from reference TRBV30 and TRBJ1-1): SQTIHQWPATLVQPVGSPLSLECTVEGTSNPNLYWYRQAAGRGLQLLFYSVGIGQISSEVPQNLSASRPQDRQFILSSKKLLLSDSGFYLCAWSDPGLYAEAFFGQGTRLTVV.

V usage is TRBV30 and J usage is TRBJ2-1; D unresolved. CDR1 is GTSNPN and CDR2 is SVGIG in the germline V gene (reference sequence). V lost 2 bases and J lost 5, with 4 bases in between. The CDR3 spans 11 residues. For the CDR3, the DNA is TGTGCCTGGAGTTACCACAATGAGCAGTTCTTC. Translating it yields CAWSYHNEQFF.

The chain employs TRBV27 and TRBJ2-5; 7 nucleotides line up with TRBD2. CDR1 is MNHEY and CDR2 is SMNVEV in the germline V gene (reference sequence). V trimming: 6 bases; J trimming: 5 bases; junction bases outside the gene matches: 6. The CDR3 has 13 amino acids. CDR3 sequence: CASRLGGMETQYF. The CDR3 DNA sequence: TGTGCCAGCAGGCTGGGGGGGATGGAGACCCAGTACTTC.

The chain carries TRBV5-6 and TRBJ1-2, with 9 nucleotides matching TRBD1. V shed 4 bases and J 7 bases; nucleotides not matched to a gene: 8. The CDR3 has 14 amino acids. Germline values: CDR1 SGHDT, CDR2 YYEEEE. The chain's CDR3 is CASSQQGAGRGYTF. The CDR3 DNA reads as TGTGCCAGCAGCCAACAGGGGGCGGGCCGTGGCTACACCTTC.

The V gene is TRBV6-1, the J gene TRBJ2-1, with D perhaps TRBD1 (5 bases). V was clipped by 10 bases and J by 7 bases, with 20 bases between them. Germline CDR1 is MNHNS and CDR2 is SASEGT. The CDR3 covers 14 residues. The CDR3 sequence: CAIQGLSLTNEQFF. The DNA for the CDR3 is TGTGCCATCCAGGGCCTCAGCTTAACGAATGAGCAGTTCTTC.

The genes are TRBV12-5 and TRBJ1-5; perhaps TRBD1 as D (6 bases). CDR1 is LGHNT and CDR2 is FRNRAP in the germline V gene. The CDR3 has 13 residues. V lost 7 bases to trimming and J lost 6 bases, with 13 bases between them. The CDR3 region has the DNA TGTGCTAGTGTACAGGGTATGGGTCAGCCCCAGCATTTT. Translating gives CASVQGMGQPQHF.

The V and J genes are TRBV6-6 and TRBJ2-5, with D uncertain. Germline V CDR1 and CDR2: MNHNY, SVGAGI (reference sequence). The V end lost 2 bases, the J end lost 5 bases, and 6 bases lay between the germline ends. CDR3 size: 12 residues. For the CDR3, the DNA is TGTGCCAGCAGTTACGAGTCGGAGACCCAGTACTTC. Amino acid sequence: CASSYESETQYF.

This chain uses TRBV6-6 with TRBJ2-1; 8 bases line up with TRBD1. Germline assignment: CDR1 MNHNY and CDR2 SVGAGI (reference sequence). Unmatched junction bases numbered 8, after V lost 8 bases and J lost 2 bases. There are 15 residues in the CDR3. The DNA of the CDR3 is TGTGCCAGCTCGACCCCGGGACAGGCCTACAATGAGCAGTTCTTC. Its translation is CASSTPGQAYNEQFF.

The rearrangement uses TRBV30 and TRBJ2-1, with no clear D. The CDR3 has 12 amino acids. The V and J ends lost 0 bases and 7 bases respectively, with 7 bases between them. Per the germline V gene, CDR1 is GTSNPN and CDR2 is SVGIG (reference sequence). CDR3 region: CAWSVSGNEQFF. The CDR3 DNA reads as TGTGCCTGGAGTGTATCTGGAAATGAGCAGTTCTTC. Full variable domain (missing parts from reference TRBV30 and TRBJ2-1): SQTIHQWPATLVQPVGSPLSLECTVEGTSNPNLYWYRQAAGRGLQLLFYSVGIGQISSEVPQNLSASRPQDRQFILSSKKLLLSDSGFYLCAWSVSGNEQFFGPGTRLTVL.

The V and J genes are TRBV28 and TRBJ1-5; 9 bases map to TRBD1. The CDR3 is made up of 16 amino acids. V was pared by 5 bases and J by 4 bases, with 9 bases of the junction left unmatched. Germline V CDR1 and CDR2: MDHEN, SYDVKM. In DNA form, the CDR3 reads TGTGCCAGCAGTCCGGGGACAGGGTCTTGGAATCAGCCCCAGCATTTT. Amino acid sequence: CASSPGTGSWNQPQHF.

This chain joins TRBV5-6 and TRBJ1-5; unclear D gene. The CDR3 length is 13 residues. V was trimmed by 0 bases and J by 6 bases, leaving 7 bases between them. CDR1 and CDR2 from the germline V gene are SGHDT and YYEEEE. CDR3 nucleotides: TGTGCCAGCAGCTTGGGAGGCATTCAGCCCCAGCATTTT. Amino acid sequence: CASSLGGIQPQHF.

V and J are TRBV4-1 and TRBJ2-1; 15 bases match TRBD2. Per the germline V gene, CDR1 is MGHRA and CDR2 is YSYEKL. V lost 4 bases to trimming and J lost 8 bases; unmatched junction nucleotides: 24. The CDR3 spans 22 residues. The CDR3 sequence: CASSRPGSGLAGGGGFGDEQFF. The CDR3 DNA follows: TGCGCCAGCAGCCGCCCTGGCTCGGGACTAGCGGGAGGAGGGGGGTTCGGTGATGAGCAGTTCTTC.

This clone has just one count. The gene calls are TRBV7-9 and TRBJ2-3; D remains unclear. The CDR3 length is 13 residues. The V and J ends lost 2 bases and 5 bases respectively, with 8 bases between them. CDR1 SEHNR and CDR2 FQNEAQ come from the germline V gene (reference sequence). CDR3 bases: TGTGCCAGCAGCTTATCTGTTGGAGATACGCAGTATTTT. It translates to CASSLSVGDTQYF.

J is TRBJ1-5 and V is TRBV30, with D maybe TRBD1 (5 bases). This CDR3 comprises 13 residues. Trimming shortened V by 1 base and J by 3 bases, and 7 bases separated the two germline ends. Germline V CDR1 and CDR2: GTSNPN, SVGIG (reference sequence). The CDR3: CAWSGGDNQPQHF. CDR3 in DNA: TGTGCCTGGAGTGGGGGGGACAATCAGCCCCAGCATTTT.

The V gene is TRBV4-2, the J gene TRBJ2-5; 8 nucleotides align to TRBD2. V dropped 4 bases and J dropped 1; count of bases not matched to a gene: 5. This CDR3 is built from 15 residues. CDR1 LGHNA and CDR2 YNFKEQ come from the germline V gene. The DNA of the CDR3 is TGTGCCAGCAGCCTCCAGCGGGGGAGCCAAGAGACCCAGTACTTC. As protein: CASSLQRGSQETQYF.

The chain carries TRBV5-6 and TRBJ2-1, with a possible D match to TRBD2 (5 bases). CDR3 length: 14 amino acids. CDR1 and CDR2 (germline): SGHDT, YYEEEE. Trimming removed 2 bases at V and 3 bases at J, with 9 bases between. The CDR3 DNA reads as TGTGCCAGCAGCTTACTAGTGCACTACAATGAGCAGTTCTTC. Its protein product is CASSLLVHYNEQFF.

The chain links TRBV5-4 to TRBJ2-7; the D is unclear. The CDR3 sequence is 12 residues long. Germline CDR1 reads SGHNT; CDR2 reads YYREEE (reference sequence). Trimming left V 2 bases short and J 0 bases short, with 3 bases between. Here the CDR3 reads CASSFNSYEQYF. The DNA of the CDR3 is TGTGCCAGCAGCTTCAACTCCTACGAGCAGTACTTC.

This chain uses TRBV28 with TRBJ1-1; D is unresolved. Germline V gene sequence: CDR1 MDHEN, CDR2 SYDVKM. The CDR3 covers 14 residues. With 4 bases removed from V and 2 bases from J, the gap between germline ends came to 11 bases. CDR3 sequence reads: CASSSRSGNTEAFF. For the CDR3, the DNA is TGTGCCAGCAGTTCACGGAGCGGAAACACTGAAGCTTTCTTT.

The chain employs TRBV4-2 and TRBJ2-1; D is unclear. Germline values: CDR1 LGHNA, CDR2 YNFKEQ. V gave up 0 bases and J gave up 10 bases, with 7 bases separating them. The CDR3 is made up of 12 amino acids. The chain's CDR3 is CASSQESGEQFF. The CDR3 DNA is TGTGCCAGCAGCCAAGAAAGTGGAGAGCAGTTCTTC.

The genes are TRBV7-8 and TRBJ1-6; perhaps TRBD1 as D (6 bases). The germline CDR1 and CDR2 sequences are SGHVS and FQNEAQ. This CDR3 is built from 13 residues. V gave up 8 bases and J gave up 9 bases, with 14 bases separating them. For the CDR3, the DNA is TGTGCCAGCGCCCTGGGGGCAGGTTCACCCCTCCACTTT. Amino acid sequence: CASALGAGSPLHF.

This chain uses TRBV9 with TRBJ2-3; 12 bases are a match to TRBD2. Germline loops: CDR1 SGDLS, CDR2 YYNGEE. The CDR3 spans 16 residues. With V trimmed by 3 bases and J by 1 base, 3 bases remained unmatched. The DNA of the CDR3 is TGTGCCAGCAGCGCAAGACTAGCGGGGGGCACAGATACGCAGTATTTT. Translated, it gives CASSARLAGGTDTQYF.